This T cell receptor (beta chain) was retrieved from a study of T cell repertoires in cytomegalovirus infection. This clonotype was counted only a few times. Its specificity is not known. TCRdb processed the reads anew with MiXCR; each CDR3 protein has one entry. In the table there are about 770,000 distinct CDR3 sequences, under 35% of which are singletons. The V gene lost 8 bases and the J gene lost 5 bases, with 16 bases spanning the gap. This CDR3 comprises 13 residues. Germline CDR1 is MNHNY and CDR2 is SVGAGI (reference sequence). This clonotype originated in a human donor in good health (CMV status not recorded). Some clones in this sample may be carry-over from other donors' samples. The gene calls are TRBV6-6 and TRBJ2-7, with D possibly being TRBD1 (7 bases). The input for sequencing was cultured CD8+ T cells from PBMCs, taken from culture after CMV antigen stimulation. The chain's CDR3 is CASSQGGSDEQYV. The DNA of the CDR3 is TGTGCCAGCTCCCAGGGGGGCTCGGACGAGCAGTACGTC.